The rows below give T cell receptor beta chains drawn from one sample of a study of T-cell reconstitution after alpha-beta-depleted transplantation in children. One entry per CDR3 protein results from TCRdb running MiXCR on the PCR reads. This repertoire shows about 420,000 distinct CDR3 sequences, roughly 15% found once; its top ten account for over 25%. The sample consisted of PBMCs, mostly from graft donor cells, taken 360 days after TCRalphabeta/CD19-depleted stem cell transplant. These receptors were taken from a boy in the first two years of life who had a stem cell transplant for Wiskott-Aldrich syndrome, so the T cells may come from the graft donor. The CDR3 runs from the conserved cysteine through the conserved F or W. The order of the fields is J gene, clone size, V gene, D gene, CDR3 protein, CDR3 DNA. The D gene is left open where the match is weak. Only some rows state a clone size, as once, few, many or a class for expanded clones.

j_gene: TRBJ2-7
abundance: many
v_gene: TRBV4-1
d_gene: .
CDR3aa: CASSQQGYEQYF
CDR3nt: TGCGCCAGCAGCCAACAGGGTTACGAGCAGTACTTC

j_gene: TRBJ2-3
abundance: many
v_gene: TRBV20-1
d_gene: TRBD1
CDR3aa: CSGKSGGGGPDTQYF
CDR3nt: TGCAGTGGGAAGTCAGGGGGTGGAGGCCCAGATACGCAGTATTTT

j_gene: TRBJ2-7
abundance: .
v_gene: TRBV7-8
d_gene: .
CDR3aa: CASSIRGGHTYEQYF
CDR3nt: TGTGCCAGCAGCATCCGCGGGGGACATACCTACGAGCAGTACTTC

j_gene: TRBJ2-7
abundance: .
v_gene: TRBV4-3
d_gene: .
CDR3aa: CASSQDALFPYEQYF
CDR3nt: TGCGCCAGCAGCCAAGATGCCCTTTTCCCCTACGAGCAGTACTTC

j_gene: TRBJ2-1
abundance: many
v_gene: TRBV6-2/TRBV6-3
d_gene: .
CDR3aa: CASSQLGPFANEQFF
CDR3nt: TGTGCCAGCAGTCAACTAGGGCCCTTCGCCAATGAGCAGTTCTTC

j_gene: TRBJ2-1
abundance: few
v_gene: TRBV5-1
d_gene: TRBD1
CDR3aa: CASSLGVSGTEGEQFF
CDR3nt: TGCGCCAGCAGCTTGGGCGTTTCCGGGACAGAGGGTGAGCAGTTCTTC

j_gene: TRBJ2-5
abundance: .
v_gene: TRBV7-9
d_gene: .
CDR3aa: CASSLGWTQYF
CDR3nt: TGTGCCAGCAGCTTAGGGTGGACCCAGTACTTC

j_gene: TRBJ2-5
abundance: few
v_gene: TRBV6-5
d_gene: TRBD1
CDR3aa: CASSYGWTGSRQETQYF
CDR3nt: TGTGCCAGCAGTTACGGGTGGACAGGGTCACGACAAGAGACCCAGTACTTC

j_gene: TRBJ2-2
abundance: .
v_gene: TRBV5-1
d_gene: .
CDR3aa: CASSTRGAGELFF
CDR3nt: TGCGCCAGCAGCACGCGAGGGGCCGGGGAGCTGTTTTTT

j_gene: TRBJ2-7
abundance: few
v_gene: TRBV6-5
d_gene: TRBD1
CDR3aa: CASSYAGQAYEQYF
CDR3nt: TGTGCCAGCAGTTACGCCGGACAGGCCTACGAGCAGTACTTC

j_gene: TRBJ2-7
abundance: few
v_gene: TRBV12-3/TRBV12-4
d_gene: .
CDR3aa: CASSLLGDSYEQYF
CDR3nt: TGTGCCAGCAGTTTATTAGGGGACTCCTACGAGCAGTACTTC

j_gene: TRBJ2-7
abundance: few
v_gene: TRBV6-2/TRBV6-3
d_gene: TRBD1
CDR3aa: CASSGDREKQYF
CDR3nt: TGTGCCAGCAGTGGGGACAGGGAAAAGCAGTACTTC

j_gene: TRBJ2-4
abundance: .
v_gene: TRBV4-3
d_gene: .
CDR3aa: CASSQDLGERAKNIQYF
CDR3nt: TGCGCCAGCAGCCAAGATTTGGGGGAGAGGGCCAAAAACATTCAGTACTTC

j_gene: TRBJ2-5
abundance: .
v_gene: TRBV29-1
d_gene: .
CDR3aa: CSVEGASLRETQYF
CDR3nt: TGCAGCGTTGAAGGGGCCAGCTTAAGGGAGACCCAGTACTTC

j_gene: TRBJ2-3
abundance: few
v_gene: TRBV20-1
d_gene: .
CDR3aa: CSAREIRRVDTQYF
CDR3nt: TGCAGTGCTAGAGAGATCCGGCGTGTGGATACGCAGTATTTT